A single sample is the source of the 15 T cell receptor beta chains below, sequenced in a study of blood T cell repertoires in COVID-19. Assay: immunoSEQ multiplex PCR; the TCRdb copy retains only in-frame clones and omits some. The sample has 18,000 or so clones, 91% seen once. The sequenced sample consisted of peripheral blood. The receptors were gathered from a human donor in a cohort sampled during active COVID-19.

The rearrangement joins TRBV6-4 to TRBJ2-1, with TRBD1 matching 9 bases. J lost 4 bases, V lost 4 bases, and 2 bases had no gene match. Per the germline V gene, CDR1 is MRHNA and CDR2 is SNTAGT. The CDR3 is 14 residues long. CDR3 in DNA: TGTGCCAGCAGTGTGGGACAGGGATACAATGAGCAGTTCTTC. Protein sequence: CASSVGQGYNEQFF.

This chain connects TRBV5-4 to TRBJ2-5; no reliable D call. This CDR3 comprises 13 residues. Germline lookup yields CDR1 SGHNT and CDR2 YYREEE (reference sequence). V gave up 1 base and J gave up 9 bases, with 13 bases separating them. The CDR3 coding sequence is TGTGCCAGCAGCTTGAGGCCCTCCGCGGCCCAGTACTTC. Its protein is CASSLRPSAAQYF.

V usage is TRBV19 and J usage is TRBJ1-5, with D possibly being TRBD1 (6 bases). Trimming removed 8 bases at V and 0 bases at J, with 14 bases between. Looked up from germline, CDR1 is LNHDA and CDR2 is SQIVND (reference sequence). The CDR3 is 15 residues long. The CDR3 DNA follows: TGTGCCAGTCGGGACCAGGGGTATAGCAATCAGCCCCAGCATTTT. This encodes CASRDQGYSNQPQHF.

The chain uses TRBV2 and TRBJ2-1; D possibly corresponds to TRBD2 (6 bases). The germline V gene encodes CDR1 SNHLY and CDR2 FYNNEI. The CDR3 runs to 18 residues. The ends were cut back, 4 bases at V and 1 base at J, with 20 bases in the middle. The CDR3 is CASSVGRGRSSSYNEQFF. CDR3 bases: TGTGCCAGCAGTGTGGGGCGGGGCAGGTCGAGTTCCTACAATGAGCAGTTCTTC. Full variable domain (missing parts from reference TRBV2 and TRBJ2-1): EPEVTQTPSHQVTQMGQEVILRCVPISNHLYFYWYRQILGQKVEFLVSFYNNEISEKSEIFDDQFSVERPDGSNFTLKIRSTKLEDSAMYFCASSVGRGRSSSYNEQFFGPGTRLTVL.

This clone was counted a single time. The chain carries TRBV25-1 and TRBJ2-1; D possibly corresponds to TRBD2 (5 bases). Trimming cost V 5 bases and J 7 bases, with 18 bases left between them. From germline, CDR1 is MGHDK and CDR2 SYGVNS. The CDR3 spans 15 residues. The CDR3 is CASSPGYPNPNEQFF. The DNA for the CDR3 is TGTGCCAGCAGTCCGGGGTATCCCAATCCTAATGAGCAGTTCTTC.

The chain combines TRBV23-1 with TRBJ2-3; D is possibly TRBD1 (6 bases). TRBV23-1 is marked as an open reading frame, function uncertain. The CDR3 is 16 amino acids. Trimming took 2 bases from V and 1 from J, leaving 13 bases between them. CDR3 loop: CASSQPPGHRTDTQYF. DNA of the CDR3: TGCGCCAGCAGTCAACCTCCGGGACACCGCACAGATACGCAGTATTTT.

The chain carries TRBV11-3 and TRBJ2-1; 8 nucleotides match TRBD1. Germline lookup yields CDR1 SGHNT and CDR2 YENEEA. J was trimmed by 2 bases and V by 5 bases; bases with no gene match: 2. The CDR3 has 14 residues. The CDR3 bases are TGTGCCAGCAGCGTGGACAGGGCCTACAATGAGCAGTTCTTC. Its translation: CASSVDRAYNEQFF. Using reference TRBV11-3 and TRBJ2-1 for the parts outside the CDR3, the full variable domain is EAGVVQSPRYKIIEKKQPVAFWCNPISGHNTLYWYLQNLGQGPELLIRYENEEAVDDSQLPKDRFSAERLKGVDSTLKIQPAELGDSAVYLCASSVDRAYNEQFFGPGTRLTVL.

This sequence joins TRBV7-2 and TRBJ1-5, with a possible D match to TRBD1 (5 bases). Looked up from germline, CDR1 is SGHTA and CDR2 is FQGNSA. The germline V and J ends were trimmed by 1 base and 2 bases, with 9 bases remaining between them. The CDR3 totals 15 residues. CDR3 protein: CASSLGRGGNQPQHF. In DNA, the CDR3 is TGTGCCAGCAGCTTAGGGAGGGGCGGCAATCAGCCCCAGCATTTT.

V is TRBV6-5 and J is TRBJ2-1, with a weak D call TRBD1 (6 bases). Germline V gene data show CDR1 as MNHEY and CDR2 as SVGAGI. The V end was cut by 5 bases, the J end by 9 bases, with 11 bases between. The CDR3 sequence is 12 residues long. Here the CDR3 DNA reads TGTGCCAGCAGTCTGGGACAAGCTGAGCAGTTCTTC. Protein product: CASSLGQAEQFF.

J is TRBJ2-6 and V is TRBV11-2; a possible D gene is TRBD1 (5 bases). The ends were cut back, 7 bases at V and 1 base at J, with 14 bases in the middle. The CDR3 is 16 residues long. Germline lookup yields CDR1 SGHAT and CDR2 FQNNGV. DNA of the CDR3: TGTGCCAGCACCAATCCAGGGATTTCTGGGGCCAACGTCCTGACTTTC. Translating it yields CASTNPGISGANVLTF.

The J gene is TRBJ2-5, the V gene TRBV11-2, with TRBD2 matching 8 bases. CDR3 length equals 15 residues. V shed 2 bases, J shed 4 bases, and the junction held 6 bases outside the gene matches. Germline V gene sequence: CDR1 SGHAT, CDR2 FQNNGV. As DNA, the CDR3 is TGTGCCAGCAGCTTATTTCTAGCGGGCGGAGAGACCCAGTACTTC. Its translation is CASSLFLAGGETQYF.

This chain links TRBV7-2 with TRBJ2-7; the match to TRBD1 covers 7 bases. Germline V gene data show CDR1 as SGHTA and CDR2 as FQGNSA. The V and J ends lost 1 base and 1 base, in that order; junction bases with no gene match: 1. There are 14 residues in the CDR3. This CDR3 reads CASSLGGQSYEQYF. Here the CDR3 DNA reads TGTGCCAGCAGCTTAGGGGGACAGTCCTACGAGCAGTACTTC. The full variable domain, completed using reference TRBV7-2 and TRBJ2-7, is GAGVSQSPSNKVTEKGKDVELRCDPISGHTALYWYRQSLGQGLEFLIYFQGNSAPDKSGLPSDRFSAERTGGSVSTLTIQRTQQEDSAVYLCASSLGGQSYEQYFGPGTRLTVT.

This chain links TRBV5-4 with TRBJ1-2; TRBD1 might be the D (5 bases). This CDR3 region has 15 residues. With 0 bases removed from V and 4 bases from J, the gap between germline ends came to 13 bases. Germline assignment: CDR1 SGHNT and CDR2 YYREEE (reference sequence). CDR3: CASSLVAGLGYGYTF. DNA for the CDR3: TGTGCCAGCAGCTTGGTAGCGGGGCTCGGCTATGGCTACACCTTC.

V gene TRBV7-3 combines with J gene TRBJ1-1, with TRBD1 as a possible D gene (5 bases). CDR1 is SGHTA, CDR2 FQGTGA, per germline. CDR3 length: 16 amino acids. Trimming stripped 0 bases from V and 4 bases from J, with 15 bases between. Here the CDR3 reads CASSLTPGTPSTEAFF. CDR3 bases: TGTGCCAGCAGCTTAACCCCCGGGACTCCGAGCACTGAAGCTTTCTTT.

V is TRBV30 and J is TRBJ2-1; 10 nucleotides align to TRBD1. The CDR3 consists of 15 residues. V was pared by 2 bases and J by 4 bases, with 5 bases of the junction left unmatched. Germline CDR1 reads GTSNPN; CDR2 reads SVGIG (reference sequence). CDR3 protein: CAWSKMGQGYNEQFF. The CDR3 region has the DNA TGTGCCTGGAGTAAAATGGGACAGGGGTACAATGAGCAGTTCTTC.